Listed here are 4 T cell receptor beta chains from one sample, sequenced in a study of cytomegalovirus exposure and HLA in healthy donors. 60 Vbeta and 13 Jbeta primers were used in PCR. Clones were read by immunoSEQ multiplex PCR, and TCRdb kept only the in-frame ones, dropping some. The sample shows 150,000 to 200,000 clones, 85% of them seen only once. The sequenced sample was PBMCs. The source of these receptors is a boy aged 2 to 9 in good health and CMV-seronegative.

The chain uses TRBV15 and TRBJ2-1, with unresolved D. Germline V gene lookup returns CDR1 LNHNV and CDR2 YYDKDF (reference sequence). Trimming took off 1 base at V and 9 bases at J, with 19 bases between the two ends. The CDR3 sequence is 16 residues long. This chain's CDR3 is CATSRVKRPLKSEQFF. CDR3 bases: TGTGCCACCAGCAGAGTCAAGAGGCCCCTCAAGAGTGAGCAGTTCTTC.

This clone was observed a single time. This sequence joins TRBV6-5 and TRBJ1-2, with D perhaps matching TRBD1 (6 bases). Germline V gene lookup returns CDR1 MNHEY and CDR2 SVGAGI. The CDR3 is 13 amino acids. Between the trimmed V and J ends, which lost 5 bases and 6 bases, there was a span of 13 bases. In DNA, the CDR3 is TGTGCCAGCAGTGCCGAACAGGGAAATGGCTACACCTTC. Its translation: CASSAEQGNGYTF.

J is TRBJ2-1 and V is TRBV6-5; 7 nucleotides line up with TRBD1. The CDR3 loop spans 13 amino acids. Germline CDR1 is MNHEY and CDR2 is SVGAGI. After removal of 4 bases from V and 9 bases from J, the junction contained 6 bases not matched to a gene. In DNA, the CDR3 is TGTGCCAGCAGTTCAGGGACAGAGGGTGAGCAGTTCTTC. It yields the protein CASSSGTEGEQFF.

This chain uses TRBV5-6 with TRBJ2-1; the D gene is possibly TRBD1 (6 bases). The CDR3 has 16 amino acids. Deletions cut 0 bases from V and 2 bases from J, with 12 bases between. Looked up from germline, CDR1 is SGHDT and CDR2 is YYEEEE. This CDR3 reads CASSLVSRGPYNEQFF. CDR3 DNA sequence: TGTGCCAGCAGCTTGGTCAGCAGGGGACCCTACAATGAGCAGTTCTTC.